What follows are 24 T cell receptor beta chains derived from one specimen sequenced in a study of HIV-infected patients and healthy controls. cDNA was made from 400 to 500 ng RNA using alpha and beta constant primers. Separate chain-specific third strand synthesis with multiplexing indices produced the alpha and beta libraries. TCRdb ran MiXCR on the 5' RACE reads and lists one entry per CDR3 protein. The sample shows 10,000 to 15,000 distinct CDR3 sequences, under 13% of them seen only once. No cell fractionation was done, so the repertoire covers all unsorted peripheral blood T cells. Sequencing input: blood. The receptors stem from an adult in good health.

CDR3 sequence (DNA): TGTGCCAGCAGTTTATCCTCAACAGATACGCAGTATTTT. This translates into CASSLSSTDTQYF. The J gene is TRBJ2-3, the V gene TRBV27; D not resolved. The CDR3 consists of 13 residues. Germline CDR1 reads MNHEY; CDR2 reads SMNVEV (reference sequence). V was clipped by 0 bases and J by 3 bases, with 4 bases between them.

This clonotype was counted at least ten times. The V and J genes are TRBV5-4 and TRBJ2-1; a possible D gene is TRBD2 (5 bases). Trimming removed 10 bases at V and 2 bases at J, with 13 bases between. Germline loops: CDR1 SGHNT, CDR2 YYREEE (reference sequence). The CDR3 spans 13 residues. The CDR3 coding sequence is TGTGCCTGGGTGAGCGGAGCCTACAATGAGCAGTTCTTC. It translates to CAWVSGAYNEQFF.

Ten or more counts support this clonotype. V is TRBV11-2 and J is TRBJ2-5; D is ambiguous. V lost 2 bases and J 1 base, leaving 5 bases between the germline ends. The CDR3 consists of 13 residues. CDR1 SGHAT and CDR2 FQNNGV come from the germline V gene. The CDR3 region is CASSLPGQETQYF. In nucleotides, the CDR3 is TGTGCCAGCAGCTTACCAGGCCAAGAGACCCAGTACTTC.

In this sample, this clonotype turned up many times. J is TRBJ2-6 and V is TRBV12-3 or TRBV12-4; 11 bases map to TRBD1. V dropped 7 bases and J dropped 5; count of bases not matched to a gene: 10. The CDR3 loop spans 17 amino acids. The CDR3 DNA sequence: TGTGCCAGCACCGAGGACAGGGGGCAATTATGGGCCAACGTCCTGACTTTC. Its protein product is CASTEDRGQLWANVLTF.

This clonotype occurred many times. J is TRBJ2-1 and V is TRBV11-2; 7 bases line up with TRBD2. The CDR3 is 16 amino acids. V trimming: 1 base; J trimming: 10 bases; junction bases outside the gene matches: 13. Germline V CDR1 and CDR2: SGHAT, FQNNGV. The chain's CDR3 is CASSLVDGRVGVEQFF. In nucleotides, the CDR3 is TGTGCCAGCAGCTTAGTTGATGGGAGGGTAGGGGTGGAGCAGTTCTTC.

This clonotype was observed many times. CDR3 DNA sequence: TGTGCCAGCAGCTCCAGGACAGGGGGTTCCTACAATGAGCAGTTCTTC. Translated: CASSSRTGGSYNEQFF. V gene TRBV7-2 combines with J gene TRBJ2-1; 10 bases map to TRBD1. The CDR3 contains 16 residues. The germline V gene encodes CDR1 SGHTA and CDR2 FQGNSA. Trimming cost V 4 bases and J 1 base; bases outside gene matches: 4.

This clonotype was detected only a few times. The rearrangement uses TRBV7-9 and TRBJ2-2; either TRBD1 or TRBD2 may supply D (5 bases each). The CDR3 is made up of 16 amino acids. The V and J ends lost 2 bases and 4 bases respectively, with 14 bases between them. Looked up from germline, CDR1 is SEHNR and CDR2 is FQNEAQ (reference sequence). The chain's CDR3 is CASSLYPTAVTGELFF. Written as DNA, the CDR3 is TGTGCCAGCAGCTTATACCCGACAGCGGTCACCGGGGAGCTGTTTTTT.

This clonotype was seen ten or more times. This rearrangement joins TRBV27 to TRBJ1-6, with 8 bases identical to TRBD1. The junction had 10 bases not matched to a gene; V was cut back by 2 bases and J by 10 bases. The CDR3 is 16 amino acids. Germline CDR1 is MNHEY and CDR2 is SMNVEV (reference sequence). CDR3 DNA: TGTGCCAGCAGTTTAGGGTCAGGGGGCGTGGGATCACCCCTCCACTTT. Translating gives CASSLGSGGVGSPLHF.

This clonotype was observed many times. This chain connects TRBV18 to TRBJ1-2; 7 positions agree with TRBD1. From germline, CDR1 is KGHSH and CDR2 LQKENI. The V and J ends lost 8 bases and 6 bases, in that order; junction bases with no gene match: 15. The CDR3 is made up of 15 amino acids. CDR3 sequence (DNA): TGTGCCAGCACTTACACCTTGGGACAGATAGATGGCTACACCTTC. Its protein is CASTYTLGQIDGYTF.

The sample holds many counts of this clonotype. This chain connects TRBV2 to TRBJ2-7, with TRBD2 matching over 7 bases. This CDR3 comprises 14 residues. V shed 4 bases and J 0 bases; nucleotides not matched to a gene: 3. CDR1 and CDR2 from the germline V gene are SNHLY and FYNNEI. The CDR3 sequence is CASSGGSSSYEQYF. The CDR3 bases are TGTGCCAGCAGTGGCGGGAGCAGCTCCTACGAGCAGTACTTC.

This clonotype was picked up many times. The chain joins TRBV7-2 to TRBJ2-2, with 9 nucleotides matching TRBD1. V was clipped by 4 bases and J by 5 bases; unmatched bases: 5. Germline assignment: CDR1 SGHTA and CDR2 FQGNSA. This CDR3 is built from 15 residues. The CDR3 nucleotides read TGTGCCAGCAGCTCCGACAGGGGGAGGACCGGGGAGCTGTTTTTT. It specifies CASSSDRGRTGELFF.

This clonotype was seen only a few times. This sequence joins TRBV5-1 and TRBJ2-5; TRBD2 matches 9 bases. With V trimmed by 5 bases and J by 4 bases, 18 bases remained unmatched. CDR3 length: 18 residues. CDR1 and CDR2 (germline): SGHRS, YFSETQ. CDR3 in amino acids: CASRSPRGAGGPGETQYF. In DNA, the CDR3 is TGCGCCAGCAGATCTCCCCGAGGCGCGGGAGGGCCGGGAGAGACCCAGTACTTC.

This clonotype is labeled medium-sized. The chain's CDR3 is CASSPPTGWGTEAFF. CDR3 coding DNA: TGTGCCAGCTCACCACCTACAGGGTGGGGGACTGAAGCTTTCTTT. The chain has TRBV18 and TRBJ1-1, with TRBD1 as a possible D gene (6 bases). The CDR3 is 15 amino acids. The germline V gene has CDR1 KGHSH and CDR2 LQKENI. V was trimmed by 0 bases and J by 5 bases, leaving 13 bases between them.

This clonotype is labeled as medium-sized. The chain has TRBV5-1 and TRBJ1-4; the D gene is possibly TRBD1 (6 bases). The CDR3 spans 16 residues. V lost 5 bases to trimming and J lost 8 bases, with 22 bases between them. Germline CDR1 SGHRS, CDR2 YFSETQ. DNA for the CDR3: TGCGCCAGCAGAGGTTCTTTCGGAGGGGGTGGAGAAAAACTGTTTTTT. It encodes CASRGSFGGGGEKLFF.

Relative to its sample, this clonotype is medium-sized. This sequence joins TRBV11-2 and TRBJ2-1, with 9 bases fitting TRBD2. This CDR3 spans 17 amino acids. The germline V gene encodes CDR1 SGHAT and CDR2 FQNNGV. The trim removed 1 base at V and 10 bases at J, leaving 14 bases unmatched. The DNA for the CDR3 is TGTGCCAGCAGCTTAGCCCCGCCGGGCGGGAGGGCCGGGGAGCAGTTCTTC. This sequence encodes CASSLAPPGGRAGEQFF.

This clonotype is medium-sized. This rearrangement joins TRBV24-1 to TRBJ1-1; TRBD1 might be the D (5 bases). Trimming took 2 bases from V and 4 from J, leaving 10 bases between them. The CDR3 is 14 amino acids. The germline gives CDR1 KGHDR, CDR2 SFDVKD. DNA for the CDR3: TGTGCCACCAGTGATTCACGGGGACCCACTGAAGCTTTCTTT. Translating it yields CATSDSRGPTEAFF.

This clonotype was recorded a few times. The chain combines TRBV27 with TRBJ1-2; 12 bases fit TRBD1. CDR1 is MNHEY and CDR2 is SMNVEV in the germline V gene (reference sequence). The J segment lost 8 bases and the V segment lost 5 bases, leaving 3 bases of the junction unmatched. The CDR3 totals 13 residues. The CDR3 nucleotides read TGTGCCAGCAGTGACGGGACAGGGGGCGGCTACACCTTC. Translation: CASSDGTGGGYTF.

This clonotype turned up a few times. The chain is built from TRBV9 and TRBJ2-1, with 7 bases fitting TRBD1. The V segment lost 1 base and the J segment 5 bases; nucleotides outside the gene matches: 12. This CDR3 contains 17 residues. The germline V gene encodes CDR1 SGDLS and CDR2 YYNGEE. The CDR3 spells CASSVRTGLLRDNEQFF. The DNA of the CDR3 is TGTGCCAGCAGCGTACGGACAGGCTTACTTAGGGACAATGAGCAGTTCTTC.

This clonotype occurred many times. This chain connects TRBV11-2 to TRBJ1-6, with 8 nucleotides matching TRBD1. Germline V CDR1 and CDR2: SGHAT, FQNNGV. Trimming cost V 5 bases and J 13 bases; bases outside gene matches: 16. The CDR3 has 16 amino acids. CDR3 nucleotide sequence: TGTGCCAGCAGCCCGGACAGGGCGTTTTCGGGAACCCCCCTCCACTTT. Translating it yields CASSPDRAFSGTPLHF.

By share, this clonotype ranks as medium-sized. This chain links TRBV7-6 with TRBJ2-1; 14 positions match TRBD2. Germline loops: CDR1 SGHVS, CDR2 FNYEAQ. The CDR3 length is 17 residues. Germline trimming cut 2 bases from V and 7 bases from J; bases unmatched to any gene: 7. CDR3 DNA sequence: TGTGCCAGCAGCTTAAGAGGGACTAGCGGGAGTCTGAATGAGCAGTTCTTC. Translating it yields CASSLRGTSGSLNEQFF.

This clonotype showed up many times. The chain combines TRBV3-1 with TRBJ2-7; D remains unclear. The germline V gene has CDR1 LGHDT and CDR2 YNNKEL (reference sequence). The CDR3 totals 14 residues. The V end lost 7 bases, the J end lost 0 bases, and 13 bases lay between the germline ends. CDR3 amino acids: CASTPMAGSYEQYF. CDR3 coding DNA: TGTGCCAGCACCCCCATGGCAGGCTCCTACGAGCAGTACTTC.

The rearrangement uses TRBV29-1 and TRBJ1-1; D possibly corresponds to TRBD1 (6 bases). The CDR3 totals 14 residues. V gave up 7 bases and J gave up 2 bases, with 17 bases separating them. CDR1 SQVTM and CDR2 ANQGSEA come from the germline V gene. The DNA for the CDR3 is TGCAGCGCAGTGCTGGGGGGCTCAAACACTGAAGCTTTCTTT. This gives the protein CSAVLGGSNTEAFF.

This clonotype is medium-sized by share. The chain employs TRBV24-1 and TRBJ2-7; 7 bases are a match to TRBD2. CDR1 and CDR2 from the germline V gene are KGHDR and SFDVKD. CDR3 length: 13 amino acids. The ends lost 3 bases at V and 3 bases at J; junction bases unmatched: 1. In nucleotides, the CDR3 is TGTGCCACCAGTGATGGGGGGGGCTACGAGCAGTACTTC. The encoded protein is CATSDGGGYEQYF.

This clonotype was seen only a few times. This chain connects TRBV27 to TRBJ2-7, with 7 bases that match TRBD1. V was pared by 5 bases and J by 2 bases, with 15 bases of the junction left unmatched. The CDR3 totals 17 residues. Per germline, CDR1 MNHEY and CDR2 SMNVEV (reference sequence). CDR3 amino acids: CASSLSPPGTATYEQYF. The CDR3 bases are TGTGCCAGCAGTCTGTCCCCCCCGGGGACAGCTACCTACGAGCAGTACTTC.